The next 16 T cell receptor beta chains were all read from a single sample in a study of cytomegalovirus exposure and HLA in healthy donors. Assay: immunoSEQ multiplex PCR; the TCRdb copy retains only in-frame clones and omits some. The profile shows over 100,000 clones, about 90% of them singletons. The specimen sequenced was PBMCs. The receptors were sampled from a woman aged 18-29 years in good health and CMV-seronegative.

The chain links TRBV29-1 to TRBJ1-3; D unresolved. With 4 bases removed from V and 1 base from J, the gap between germline ends came to 14 bases. CDR1 and CDR2 from the germline V gene are SQVTM and ANQGSEA. The CDR3 covers 15 residues. The CDR3 sequence is CSVGSTSVSGNTIYF. The CDR3 nucleotides are TGCAGCGTTGGTTCAACCTCGGTTTCTGGAAACACCATATATTTT.

The chain joins TRBV27 to TRBJ2-1, with TRBD2 identical over 14 bases. With 7 bases clipped from V and 4 bases from J, the junction kept 12 bases outside the gene matches. The CDR3 consists of 18 residues. Germline CDR1 reads MNHEY; CDR2 reads SMNVEV (reference sequence). In nucleotides, the CDR3 is TGTGCCAGCACGACTAGCGGGAGGGCCAGGGGATGGTACAATGAGCAGTTCTTC. Residues: CASTTSGRARGWYNEQFF.

This clone was found a few times. The chain couples TRBV28 to TRBJ2-3, with 7 bases lining up with TRBD1. Germline assignment: CDR1 MDHEN and CDR2 SYDVKM. V lost 5 bases and J lost 0; bases outside the gene matches: 5. The CDR3 consists of 15 residues. CDR3 sequence: CASSPTGSSTDTQYF. Here the CDR3 DNA reads TGTGCCAGCAGTCCGACAGGGTCTAGCACAGATACGCAGTATTTT. Full variable domain (remainder filled in from reference TRBV28 and TRBJ2-3): DVKVTQSSRYLVKRTGEKVFLECVQDMDHENMFWYRQDPGLGLRLIYFSYDVKMKEKGDIPEGYSVSREKKERFSLILESASTNQTSMYLCASSPTGSSTDTQYFGPGTRLTVL.

This clone was counted a single time. The gene calls are TRBV15 and TRBJ1-5; D remains unclear. The V and J ends lost 0 bases and 7 bases respectively, with 10 bases between them. This CDR3 comprises 14 residues. CDR1 and CDR2 from the germline V gene are LNHNV and YYDKDF (reference sequence). CDR3 nucleotide sequence: TGTGCCACCAGCAGAGACCCCTTAGAACAGCCCCAGCATTTT. Protein: CATSRDPLEQPQHF.

The chain has TRBV9 and TRBJ2-2; D might be TRBD2 (5 bases). V gave up 2 bases and J gave up 1 base, with 9 bases separating them. Per the germline V gene, CDR1 is SGDLS and CDR2 is YYNGEE. There are 15 residues in the CDR3. In DNA form, the CDR3 reads TGTGCCAGCAGCGTCGCGGGCCGGAACACCGGGGAGCTGTTTTTT. Amino acids: CASSVAGRNTGELFF.

J is TRBJ2-7 and V is TRBV28; 9 nucleotides line up with TRBD1. V was clipped by 5 bases and J by 4 bases; unmatched bases: 15. This CDR3 has 17 amino acids. Per germline, CDR1 MDHEN and CDR2 SYDVKM. Written as DNA, the CDR3 is TGTGCCAGCAGTGAAACCGGGACAGGGAATTTGAAGTACGAGCAGTACTTC. As protein: CASSETGTGNLKYEQYF.

V is TRBV30 and J is TRBJ1-3; weak D call: TRBD1 (5 bases). CDR1 and CDR2 (germline): GTSNPN, SVGIG (reference sequence). V was shortened by 7 bases and J by 3 bases, with 16 bases between the two germline ends. The CDR3 extends over 14 amino acids. CDR3 protein: CALTVIGVGNTIYF. CDR3 DNA: TGTGCCTTGACAGTTATCGGCGTTGGAAACACCATATATTTT.

The V gene is TRBV11-2, the J gene TRBJ1-5; 9 bases are a match to TRBD1. CDR3 length: 18 residues. The germline gives CDR1 SGHAT, CDR2 FQNNGV. The J segment lost 7 bases and the V segment lost 5 bases, leaving 18 bases of the junction unmatched. Written as DNA, the CDR3 is TGTGCCAGCAGCCAAACGACGCGATTAACAGGGGGCAGGCAGCCCCAGCATTTT. It translates to CASSQTTRLTGGRQPQHF.

The chain carries TRBV28 and TRBJ2-2; a possible D gene is TRBD1 (6 bases). The germline V and J ends were trimmed by 6 bases and 7 bases, with 18 bases remaining between them. The CDR3 consists of 15 residues. Germline V gene sequence: CDR1 MDHEN, CDR2 SYDVKM. The CDR3 here is CASRWDTKMGGELFF. In nucleotides, the CDR3 is TGTGCCAGCAGATGGGACACCAAAATGGGCGGGGAGCTGTTTTTT.

This sequence joins TRBV20-1 and TRBJ2-1; D gene uncertain. Germline V gives CDR1 DFQATT, CDR2 SNEGSKA (reference sequence). Trimming stripped 0 bases from V and 10 bases from J, with 4 bases between. CDR3 size: 10 residues. The CDR3 DNA reads as TGCAGTGCTAGAGACAGGGAGCAGTTCTTC. Its protein is CSARDREQFF.

Here the CDR3 reads CASSSRQGIADTQYF. The CDR3 DNA follows: TGTGCCAGTAGTAGCAGACAGGGGATCGCAGATACGCAGTATTTT. The gene calls are TRBV19 and TRBJ2-3; 8 bases are a match to TRBD1. The CDR3 covers 15 residues. V was pared by 4 bases and J by 4 bases, with 7 bases of the junction left unmatched. CDR1 and CDR2 (germline): LNHDA, SQIVND (reference sequence).

CDR3 sequence (DNA): TGTGCCAGCAGTTACCAGGGGGACTACGAGCAGTACTTC. Residues: CASSYQGDYEQYF. The genes are TRBV6-5 and TRBJ2-7; 7 bases fit TRBD1. Germline trimming cut 2 bases from V and 3 bases from J; bases unmatched to any gene: 1. Germline CDR1 reads MNHEY; CDR2 reads SVGAGI. The CDR3 is 13 amino acids.

In this sample, this clone turned up a few times. The chain couples TRBV12-5 to TRBJ1-3; D might be TRBD1 (5 bases). The CDR3 totals 14 residues. CDR1 and CDR2 (germline): LGHNT, FRNRAP. Trimming removed 4 bases at V and 0 bases at J, with 7 bases between. Written as DNA, the CDR3 is TGTGCTAGTGGTTCGGGGGACTCTGGAAACACCATATATTTT. Residues: CASGSGDSGNTIYF.

This clone has just a few counts. J is TRBJ1-2 and V is TRBV14, with 9 bases identical to TRBD1. The CDR3 sequence is 13 residues long. With 4 bases clipped from V and 4 bases from J, the junction kept 1 base outside the gene matches. Germline CDR1 is SGHDN and CDR2 is FVKESK. CDR3 nucleotides: TGTGCCAGCAGCCGGACAGGGGCCTATGGCTACACCTTC. It translates to CASSRTGAYGYTF.

This chain connects TRBV28 to TRBJ1-5; weak D call: TRBD1 (6 bases). Germline lookup yields CDR1 MDHEN and CDR2 SYDVKM. Trimming stripped 5 bases from V and 3 bases from J, with 23 bases between. The CDR3 covers 18 residues. The DNA of the CDR3 is TGTGCCAGCAGTAGGGGGGGAACAGATAATTCTTTCAATCAGCCCCAGCATTTT. Its translation: CASSRGGTDNSFNQPQHF.

This sequence joins TRBV4-1 and TRBJ2-1; the match to TRBD1 covers 7 bases. The germline V gene has CDR1 MGHRA and CDR2 YSYEKL. This CDR3 is 12 amino acids long. V shed 4 bases, J shed 9 bases, and the junction held 3 bases outside the gene matches. The CDR3 loop is CASSLWTGEQFF. CDR3 coding DNA: TGCGCCAGCAGCCTCTGGACAGGTGAGCAGTTCTTC.